The rows below give T cell receptor beta chains drawn from one sample of a study of blood T cell repertoires in COVID-19. Measured with immunoSEQ multiplex PCR; TCRdb has only the in-frame clones, and not every one. Altogether fewer than 130,000 clones are present, 69% being singletons, with the ten largest covering roughly 6.2%. Material: peripheral blood. These receptors originate from an older man with acute or convalescent COVID-19. Both conserved end residues are part of each CDR3. D genes are given only for firm matches. Not every row has a clone size; where given, it reads once, few, many or a size class.

len	d_gene	v_gene	j_gene	abundance	CDR3aa	CDR3nt
15	TRBD2	TRBV19	TRBJ2-7	NA	CASSRLAVSSYEQYF	TGTGCCAGTAGTCGACTAGCGGTGAGCTCCTACGAGCAGTACTTC
14	NA	TRBV10-3	TRBJ1-6	once	CAIKGTDYNSPLHF	TGTGCCATCAAAGGCACAGACTATAATTCACCCCTCCACTTT
17	TRBD2	TRBV5-1	TRBJ2-1	NA	CASSPGLAGGPLNEQFF	TGCGCCAGCAGCCCGGGACTAGCGGGAGGGCCACTTAATGAGCAGTTCTTC
13	TRBD1	TRBV5-6	TRBJ2-1	NA	CASILDRAGEQFF	TGTGCCAGCATCCTAGACAGGGCCGGTGAGCAGTTCTTC
16	TRBD2	TRBV28	TRBJ2-7	few	CASSLSGTSGKYEQYF	TGTGCCAGCAGTTTGTCGGGGACTAGCGGAAAATACGAGCAGTACTTC
13	NA	TRBV9	TRBJ2-5	once	CASSVATGETQYF	TGTGCCAGCAGCGTAGCTACGGGAGAGACCCAGTACTTC
14	NA	TRBV7-3	TRBJ2-2	NA	CASSASRGTGELFF	TGTGCCAGCAGCGCATCTCGGGGCACCGGGGAGCTGTTTTTT
14	TRBD1	TRBV27	TRBJ2-5	NA	CASSQDRRQETQYF	TGTGCCAGCTCCCAGGACAGGCGCCAAGAGACCCAGTACTTC
16	NA	TRBV28	TRBJ2-5	NA	CASSLWGAGQRETQYF	TGTGCCAGCAGTTTATGGGGGGCGGGACAGCGGGAGACCCAGTACTTC
15	TRBD1	TRBV5-1	TRBJ2-7	NA	CASRLGQGESNEQYF	TGCGCCAGCAGGCTGGGACAGGGGGAGTCTAACGAGCAGTACTTC
16	NA	TRBV28	TRBJ1-5	NA	CASSLEGRGSNQPQHF	TGTGCCAGCAGTTTAGAGGGGCGGGGTAGCAATCAGCCCCAGCATTTT
12	NA	TRBV27	TRBJ2-7	NA	CASVLRGNEQYF	TGTGCCAGCGTACTAAGGGGCAACGAGCAGTACTTC
18	NA	TRBV5-6	TRBJ1-2	NA	CASSLNLQGRISYYGYTF	TGTGCCAGCAGCCTAAACCTGCAGGGGCGAATTTCGTACTATGGCTACACCTTC
15	NA	TRBV7-2	TRBJ1-5	NA	CASSLGTGINQPQHF	TGTGCCAGCAGCTTAGGAACAGGGATCAATCAGCCCCAGCATTTT
14	TRBD2	TRBV28	TRBJ2-1	once	CASRSGSGRDEQFF	TGTGCCAGCAGAAGCGGGAGTGGTAGGGATGAGCAGTTCTTC
14	NA	TRBV6-5	TRBJ1-1	NA	CASSSRGGGTEAFF	TGTGCCAGCAGTAGCCGGGGGGGCGGTACTGAAGCTTTCTTT
15	NA	TRBV6-5	TRBJ1-5	NA	CASSYSRVSDQPQHF	TGTGCCAGCAGTTACAGCAGGGTTTCCGATCAGCCCCAGCATTTT
15	NA	TRBV5-5	TRBJ2-3	NA	CASSLDRRPSDTQYF	TGTGCCAGCAGCCTCGACAGGAGACCTTCAGATACGCAGTATTTT
15	TRBD2	TRBV4-1	TRBJ2-3	NA	CASSQDLGGRATQYF	TGCGCCAGCAGCCAAGATTTAGGAGGGAGGGCTACGCAGTATTTT
14	TRBD1	TRBV5-1	TRBJ1-1	NA	CASSGGQQNTEAFF	TGCGCCAGCAGCGGGGGACAGCAGAACACTGAAGCTTTCTTT